This T cell receptor (beta chain) was sequenced for a study of shared clonotypes between healthy human individuals. On the study more broadly: Donor composition was a couple of women and a few men, aged 18 to 49.

The germline V and J ends were trimmed by 0 bases and 10 bases, with 14 bases remaining between them. The CDR3 extends over 14 amino acids. The germline V gene encodes CDR1 SGHDT and CDR2 YYEEEE. Naive CD8 cells comprised CD45RO-negative, CCR7-positively selected cells, excluding terminally differentiated effector memory CD45RA+ cells. Repertoires were generated with immunoSEQ multiplex PCR, while TCRdb's copy carries only in-frame clones and drops some. The repertoire includes nearly 2 million clones, 85% to 95% of them detected once, and 0.95% to 1.5% sits in the top ten. The chain couples TRBV5-6 to TRBJ2-1; D could derive from TRBD1 or TRBD2 (5 bases each). The sequence came from a man between 18 and 29 years old in good health. Sequencing used naive CD8+ T cells sorted from blood. The CDR3 sequence: CASSLAWGMGEQFF. CDR3 nucleotides: TGTGCCAGCAGCTTGGCATGGGGGATGGGGGAGCAGTTCTTC.